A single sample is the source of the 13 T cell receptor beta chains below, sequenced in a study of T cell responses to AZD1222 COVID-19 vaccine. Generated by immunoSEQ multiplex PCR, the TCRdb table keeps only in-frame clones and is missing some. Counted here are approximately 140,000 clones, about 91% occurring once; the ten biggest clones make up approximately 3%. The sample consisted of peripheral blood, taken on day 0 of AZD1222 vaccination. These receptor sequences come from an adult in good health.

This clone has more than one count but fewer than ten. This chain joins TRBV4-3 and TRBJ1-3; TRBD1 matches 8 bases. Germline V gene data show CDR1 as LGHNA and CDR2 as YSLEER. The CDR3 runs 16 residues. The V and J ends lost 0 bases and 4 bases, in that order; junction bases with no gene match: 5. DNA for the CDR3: TGCGCCAGCAGCCAAGATCTCGCAGGGGGCGGAAACACCATATATTTT. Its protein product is CASSQDLAGGGNTIYF.

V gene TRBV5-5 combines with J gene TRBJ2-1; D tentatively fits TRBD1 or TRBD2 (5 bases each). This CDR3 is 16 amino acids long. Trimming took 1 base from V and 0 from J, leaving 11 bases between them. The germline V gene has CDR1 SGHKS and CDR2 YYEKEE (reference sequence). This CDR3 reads CASSLRGLSSYNEQFF. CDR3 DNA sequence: TGTGCCAGCAGCTTGCGGGGCCTGAGCTCCTACAATGAGCAGTTCTTC. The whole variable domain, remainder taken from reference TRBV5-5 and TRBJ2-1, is DAGVTQSPTHLIKTRGQQVTLRCSPISGHKSVSWYQQVLGQGPQFIFQYYEKEERGRGNFPDRFSARQFPNYSSELNVNALLLGDSALYLCASSLRGLSSYNEQFFGPGTRLTVL.

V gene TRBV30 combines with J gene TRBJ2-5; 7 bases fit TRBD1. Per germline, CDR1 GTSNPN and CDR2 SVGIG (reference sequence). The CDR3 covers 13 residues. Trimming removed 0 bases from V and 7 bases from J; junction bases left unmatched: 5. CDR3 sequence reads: CAWSVGQVGTQYF. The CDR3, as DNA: TGTGCCTGGAGTGTCGGACAGGTGGGGACCCAGTACTTC.

The CDR3 sequence is CAISEDRKQTYEQYF. CDR3 DNA sequence: TGTGCCATCAGTGAGGACAGGAAGCAGACCTACGAGCAGTACTTC. V and J are TRBV10-3 and TRBJ2-7; a possible D gene is TRBD1 (6 bases). CDR3 length equals 15 residues. The V gene lost 2 bases and the J gene lost 2 bases, with 13 bases spanning the gap. Germline lookup yields CDR1 ENHRY and CDR2 SYGVKD.

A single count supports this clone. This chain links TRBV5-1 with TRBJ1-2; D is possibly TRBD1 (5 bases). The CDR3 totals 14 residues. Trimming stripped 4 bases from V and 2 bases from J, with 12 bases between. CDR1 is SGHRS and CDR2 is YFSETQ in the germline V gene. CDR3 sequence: CASSPRVGNYGYTF. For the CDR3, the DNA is TGCGCCAGCAGCCCCAGGGTGGGGAACTATGGCTACACCTTC.

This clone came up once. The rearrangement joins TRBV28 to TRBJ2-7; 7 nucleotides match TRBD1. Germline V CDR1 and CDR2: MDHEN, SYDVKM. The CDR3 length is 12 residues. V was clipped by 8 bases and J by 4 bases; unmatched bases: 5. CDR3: CASRDSKYEQYF. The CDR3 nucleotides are TGTGCCAGCCGGGACAGCAAATACGAGCAGTACTTC.

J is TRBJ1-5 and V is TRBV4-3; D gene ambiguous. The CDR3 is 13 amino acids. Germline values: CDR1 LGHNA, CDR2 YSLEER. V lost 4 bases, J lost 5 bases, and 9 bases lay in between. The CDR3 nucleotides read TGCGCCAGCAGCCGGAACAGATATCAGCCCCAGCATTTT. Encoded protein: CASSRNRYQPQHF.

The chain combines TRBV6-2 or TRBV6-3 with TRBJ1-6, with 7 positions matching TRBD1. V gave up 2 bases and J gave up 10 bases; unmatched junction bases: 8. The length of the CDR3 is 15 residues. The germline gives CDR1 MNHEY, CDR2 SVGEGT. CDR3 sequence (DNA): TGTGCCAGCAGTTACGAAACAGGGGCTGCGTCACCCCTCCACTTT. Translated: CASSYETGAASPLHF.

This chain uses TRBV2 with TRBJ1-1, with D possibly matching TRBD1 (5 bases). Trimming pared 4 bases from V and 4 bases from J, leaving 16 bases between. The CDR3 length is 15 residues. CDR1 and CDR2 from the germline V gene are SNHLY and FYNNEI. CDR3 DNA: TGTGCCAGCAGTGTCATGGGGGGTTCGGGCACTGAAGCTTTCTTT. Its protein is CASSVMGGSGTEAFF.

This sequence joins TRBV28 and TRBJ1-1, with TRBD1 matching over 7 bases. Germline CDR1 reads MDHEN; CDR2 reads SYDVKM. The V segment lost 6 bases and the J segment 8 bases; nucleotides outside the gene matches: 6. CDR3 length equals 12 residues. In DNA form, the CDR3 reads TGTGCCAGCAGGCACAGGGGCGCCGAAGCTTTCTTT. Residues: CASRHRGAEAFF. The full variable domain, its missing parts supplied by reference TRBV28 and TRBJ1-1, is DVKVTQSSRYLVKRTGEKVFLECVQDMDHENMFWYRQDPGLGLRLIYFSYDVKMKEKGDIPEGYSVSREKKERFSLILESASTNQTSMYLCASRHRGAEAFFGQGTRLTVV.

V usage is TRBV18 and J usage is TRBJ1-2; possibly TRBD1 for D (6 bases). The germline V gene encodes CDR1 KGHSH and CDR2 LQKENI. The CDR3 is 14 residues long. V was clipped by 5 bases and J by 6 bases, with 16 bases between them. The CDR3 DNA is TGTGCCAGCTCAGACCTCCGGGACACCGATGGCTACACCTTC. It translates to CASSDLRDTDGYTF.

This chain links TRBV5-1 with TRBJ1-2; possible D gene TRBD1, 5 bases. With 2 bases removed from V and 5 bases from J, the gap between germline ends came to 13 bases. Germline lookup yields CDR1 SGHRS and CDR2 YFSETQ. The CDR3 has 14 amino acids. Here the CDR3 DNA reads TGCGCCAGCAGCTTCAGCAGGGCGAGTTATGGCTACACCTTC. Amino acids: CASSFSRASYGYTF. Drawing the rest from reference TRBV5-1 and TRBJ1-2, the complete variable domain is KAGVTQTPRYLIKTRGQQVTLSCSPISGHRSVSWYQQTPGQGLQFLFEYFSETQRNKGNFPGRFSGRQFSNSRSEMNVSTLELGDSALYLCASSFSRASYGYTFGSGTRLTVV.

DNA for the CDR3: TGTGCCAGCAGTTACTCAGCGTACCAAGAGACCCAGTACTTC. Translation gives CASSYSAYQETQYF. J is TRBJ2-5 and V is TRBV6-6; D not certain. The CDR3 extends over 14 amino acids. V was trimmed by 0 bases and J by 0 bases, leaving 5 bases between them. Per germline, CDR1 MNHNY and CDR2 SVGAGI (reference sequence).